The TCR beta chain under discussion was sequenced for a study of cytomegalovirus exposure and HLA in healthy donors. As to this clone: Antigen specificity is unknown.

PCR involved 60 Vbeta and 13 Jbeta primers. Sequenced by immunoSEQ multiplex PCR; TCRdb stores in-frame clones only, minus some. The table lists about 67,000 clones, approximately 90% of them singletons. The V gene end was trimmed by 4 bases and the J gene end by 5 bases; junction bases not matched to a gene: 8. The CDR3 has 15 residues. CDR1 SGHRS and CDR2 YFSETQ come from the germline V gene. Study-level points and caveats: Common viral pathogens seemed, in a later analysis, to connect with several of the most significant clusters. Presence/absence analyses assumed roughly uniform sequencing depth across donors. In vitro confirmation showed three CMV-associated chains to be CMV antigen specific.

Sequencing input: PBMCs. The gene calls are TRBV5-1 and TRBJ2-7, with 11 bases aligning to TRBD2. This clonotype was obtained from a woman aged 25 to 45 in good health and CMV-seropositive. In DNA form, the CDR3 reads TGCGCCAGCAGCCCCCATAGCGGGAGGGCTGACGAGCAGTACTTC. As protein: CASSPHSGRADEQYF.